The 24 T cell receptor beta chains reported below all come from one sample, sequenced in a study of T cell changes during pregnancy in multiple sclerosis (dated by TCRdb to 2018 to 2020). The protocol used for the library was the immunoSEQ multiplex PCR assay. TCRdb limited this immuneACCESS table to in-frame rearrangements with V and J called. A share of clones is missing; checked studies link under half to unresolved V genes, and the rest is unexplained. The sample includes 84,000 or so clones, with about 94% observed a single time. The ten largest clones add up to 2.5% of the sample. The sample here was peripheral blood, taken in the third trimester of pregnancy. These TCRs come from a female donor with multiple sclerosis, enrolled in a pregnancy study.

This chain joins TRBV6-5 and TRBJ1-4; 7 bases line up with TRBD1. CDR1 is MNHEY, CDR2 SVGAGI, per germline. V lost 8 bases to trimming and J lost 9 bases; unmatched junction nucleotides: 12. This CDR3 has 14 amino acids. CDR3 residues: CASRRTGPNKKLFF. Here the CDR3 DNA reads TGTGCCAGCCGTCGGACAGGACCCAATAAAAAACTGTTTTTT.

The V and J genes are TRBV30 and TRBJ1-2; D gene uncertain. The CDR3 is made up of 13 amino acids. Trimming removed 3 bases from V and 4 bases from J, with 12 bases in between. Germline values: CDR1 GTSNPN, CDR2 SVGIG (reference sequence). The CDR3 region is CAWSLSRVYGYTF. For the CDR3, the DNA is TGTGCCTGGAGCCTCTCGAGAGTCTATGGCTACACCTTC. Combining the CDR3 with reference TRBV30 and TRBJ1-2 gives the whole variable domain SQTIHQWPATLVQPVGSPLSLECTVEGTSNPNLYWYRQAAGRGLQLLFYSVGIGQISSEVPQNLSASRPQDRQFILSSKKLLLSDSGFYLCAWSLSRVYGYTFGSGTRLTVV.

The V and J genes are TRBV10-1 and TRBJ2-3, with TRBD1 as a possible D gene (6 bases). Trimming shortened V by 10 bases and J by 5 bases, and 13 bases separated the two germline ends. Per the germline V gene, CDR1 is WNHNN and CDR2 is SYGVQD (reference sequence). The CDR3 spans 12 residues. CDR3 residues: CATLQGGDTQYF. For the CDR3, the DNA is TGCGCCACCTTACAGGGTGGAGATACGCAGTATTTT.

V is TRBV27 and J is TRBJ1-1; D gene uncertain. V lost 3 bases and J lost 1, with 9 bases in between. Germline loops: CDR1 MNHEY, CDR2 SMNVEV (reference sequence). CDR3 size: 14 residues. CDR3 coding DNA: TGTGCCAGCAGTTTGGTCAGAGGGAACACTGAAGCTTTCTTT. Translating gives CASSLVRGNTEAFF.

As for this clone: Other DNA sequences in the sample encode the same CDR3. The chain joins TRBV6-4 to TRBJ2-3, with a possible D match to TRBD1 (5 bases). Germline V gives CDR1 MRHNA, CDR2 SNTAGT. Trimming pared 8 bases from V and 2 bases from J, leaving 11 bases between. The CDR3 is made up of 13 amino acids. The CDR3 bases are TGTGCCAGCGGTGCAGGACACACAGATACGCAGTATTTT. This translates into CASGAGHTDTQYF.

This chain joins TRBV6-5 and TRBJ2-7, with TRBD2 identical over 9 bases. The V and J ends lost 5 bases and 4 bases, in that order; junction bases with no gene match: 6. Germline loops: CDR1 MNHEY, CDR2 SVGAGI. The CDR3 runs 14 residues. CDR3 loop: CASSRLTSGYEQYF. CDR3 bases: TGTGCCAGCAGTAGACTCACTAGCGGGTACGAGCAGTACTTC.

V is TRBV6-6 and J is TRBJ2-3, with D tentatively TRBD2 (6 bases). Trimming stripped 0 bases from V and 0 bases from J, with 7 bases between. CDR1 and CDR2 from the germline V gene are MNHNY and SVGAGI (reference sequence). The CDR3 extends over 15 amino acids. The CDR3, as DNA: TGTGCCAGCAGTTACTCGGGGGGAAGCACAGATACGCAGTATTTT. Protein product: CASSYSGGSTDTQYF.

The chain has TRBV7-8 and TRBJ1-1; 7 bases match TRBD1. The CDR3 consists of 14 residues. CDR1 SGHVS and CDR2 FQNEAQ come from the germline V gene. After removal of 4 bases from V and 4 bases from J, the junction contained 6 bases not matched to a gene. This CDR3 is CASSSTGRITEAFF. The CDR3 nucleotides are TGTGCCAGCAGCTCGACAGGGAGGATCACTGAAGCTTTCTTT.

This clone showed up just once. The V gene is TRBV5-6, the J gene TRBJ2-7; D is perhaps TRBD2 (6 bases). Trimming left V 4 bases short and J 7 bases short, with 9 bases between. Germline CDR1 is SGHDT and CDR2 is YYEEEE. CDR3 length: 11 residues. The CDR3 DNA reads as TGTGCCAGCAGCCCGGCGGGGGAGCAGTACTTC. Residues: CASSPAGEQYF.

The J gene is TRBJ2-7, the V gene TRBV6-6; 7 nucleotides agree with TRBD2. This CDR3 is built from 13 residues. Trimming removed 8 bases from V and 6 bases from J; junction bases left unmatched: 10. Germline-derived CDR1 and CDR2 are MNHNY and SVGAGI (reference sequence). The CDR3 sequence: CASVGAGAAEQYF. In DNA form, the CDR3 reads TGTGCCAGCGTAGGGGCGGGAGCGGCCGAGCAGTACTTC.

This CDR3 reads CASSPALEDYGYTF. As DNA, the CDR3 is TGTGCCAGCAGTCCCGCCTTGGAGGACTATGGCTACACCTTC. The chain is built from TRBV6-1 and TRBJ1-2; no definite D call. In germline, CDR1 is MNHNS, CDR2 SASEGT. The CDR3 consists of 14 residues. Trimming pared 5 bases from V and 3 bases from J, leaving 13 bases between.

The chain links TRBV21-1 to TRBJ1-2; the D call TRBD1 from the table was never checked on the DNA. TRBV21-1 is shown as a pseudogene. The CDR3 loop spans 17 amino acids. Here the CDR3 reads CGPAETRGALPSYGYTF. CDR3 bases: TGTGGGCCCGCGGAGACGCGTGGGGCTCTCCCTTCTTATGGCTACACCTTC.

The chain's CDR3 is CATADLNTEAFF. In DNA form, the CDR3 reads TGTGCCACCGCGGATCTGAACACTGAAGCTTTCTTT. The V call is TRBV6-6, the J call TRBJ1-1, with D unclear. The CDR3 has 12 amino acids. The germline gives CDR1 MNHNY, CDR2 SVGAGI (reference sequence). With 10 bases removed from V and 0 bases from J, the gap between germline ends came to 9 bases.

V gene TRBV6-1 combines with J gene TRBJ1-2; TRBD1 matches at 7 bases. Trimming at V came to 6 bases and at J to 7 bases, leaving 8 bases not matched to a gene. The CDR3 spans 13 residues. Germline CDR1 reads MNHNS; CDR2 reads SASEGT. The CDR3 DNA reads TGTGCCAGCAGGATAGGACAGGAGTCTGGCTACACCTTC. It codes for CASRIGQESGYTF.

This clone appeared once. The chain recombines TRBV7-8 with TRBJ1-5, with TRBD1 as a possible D gene (5 bases). Germline assignment: CDR1 SGHVS and CDR2 FQNEAQ. V was pared by 5 bases and J by 5 bases, with 16 bases between. The CDR3 contains 15 residues. The CDR3 loop reads CASSPKRQGDQPQHF. The CDR3 coding sequence is TGTGCCAGCAGCCCCAAAAGGCAGGGTGATCAGCCCCAGCATTTT. The full variable domain, in which reference TRBV7-8 and TRBJ1-5 provide the parts outside the CDR3, is GAGVSQSPRYKVAKRGQDVALRCDPISGHVSLFWYQQALGQGPEFLTYFQNEAQLDKSGLPSDRFFAERPEGSVSTLKIQRTQQEDSAVYLCASSPKRQGDQPQHFGDGTRLSIL.

This chain links TRBV6-6 with TRBJ1-2, with 7 bases fitting TRBD1. V lost 5 bases and J lost 2; bases outside the gene matches: 8. This CDR3 is 15 amino acids long. The V gene's germline CDR1 is MNHNY and CDR2 SVGAGI (reference sequence). The CDR3 sequence: CASSPLWDRNYGYTF. DNA of the CDR3: TGTGCCAGCAGTCCCCTCTGGGACAGAAACTATGGCTACACCTTC.

This chain uses TRBV2 with TRBJ1-2; TRBD1 matches at 10 bases. The CDR3 length is 13 residues. Germline V gives CDR1 SNHLY, CDR2 FYNNEI. With V trimmed by 6 bases and J by 4 bases, 2 bases remained unmatched. The CDR3 region is CASRDRGFYGYTF. The DNA of the CDR3 is TGTGCCAGCAGGGACAGGGGGTTCTATGGCTACACCTTC.

The genes are TRBV7-2 and TRBJ1-2, with D possibly matching TRBD1 (5 bases). Germline CDR1 is SGHTA and CDR2 is FQGNSA. V dropped 2 bases and J dropped 8 bases, with 12 bases sitting between them. The CDR3 loop spans 13 amino acids. CDR3: CASSLTQGRGYTF. The CDR3 DNA is TGTGCCAGCAGCTTAACCCAGGGCCGGGGCTACACCTTC.

The chain employs TRBV2 and TRBJ1-3; no clear D gene. Germline V CDR1 and CDR2: SNHLY, FYNNEI. V lost 7 bases and J lost 0, with 10 bases in between. CDR3 length equals 14 residues. The CDR3 loop is CASTGTSSGNTIYF. CDR3 nucleotides: TGTGCCAGCACTGGCACCTCCTCTGGAAACACCATATATTTT.

The chain uses TRBV6-5 and TRBJ1-1, with 8 bases matching TRBD1. Germline V CDR1 and CDR2: MNHEY, SVGAGI. The CDR3 contains 16 residues. V gave up 1 base and J gave up 3 bases; unmatched junction bases: 7. The CDR3 DNA reads as TGTGCCAGCAGTTACTACGGACAGGGTCTTCACACTGAAGCTTTCTTT. Translated: CASSYYGQGLHTEAFF.

The J gene is TRBJ1-5, the V gene TRBV19; TRBD1 might be the D (5 bases). From germline, CDR1 is LNHDA and CDR2 SQIVND (reference sequence). Between the trimmed V and J ends, which lost 6 bases and 0 bases, there was a span of 15 bases. The CDR3 runs 16 residues. CDR3: CASRRYEGASNQPQHF. The CDR3 DNA reads as TGTGCCAGTAGGCGGTACGAAGGGGCTAGCAATCAGCCCCAGCATTTT. Supplemented by reference TRBV19 and TRBJ1-5, the full variable domain reads DGGITQSPKYLFRKEGQNVTLSCEQNLNHDAMYWYRQDPGQGLRLIYYSQIVNDFQKGDIAEGYSVSREKKESFPLTVTSAQKNPTAFYLCASRRYEGASNQPQHFGDGTRLSIL.

J is TRBJ1-1 and V is TRBV4-1, with a possible D match to TRBD1 (6 bases). Germline V CDR1 and CDR2: MGHRA, YSYEKL. V was clipped by 1 base and J by 3 bases, with 12 bases between them. The CDR3 loop spans 15 amino acids. CDR3 nucleotides: TGCGCCAGCAGCCAAGTTAGGACAGCTTACACTGAAGCTTTCTTT. Its translation: CASSQVRTAYTEAFF.

This chain uses TRBV29-1 with TRBJ2-1, with D possibly matching TRBD2 (5 bases). V was pared by 7 bases and J by 4 bases, with 8 bases between. This CDR3 region has 11 residues. CDR1 and CDR2 from the germline V gene are SQVTM and ANQGSEA. The CDR3: CSGTGYNEQFF. Here the CDR3 DNA reads TGCAGCGGAACGGGGTACAATGAGCAGTTCTTC.

The chain is built from TRBV7-9 and TRBJ2-7; D is uncertain. Germline V gene sequence: CDR1 SEHNR, CDR2 FQNEAQ (reference sequence). The CDR3 consists of 16 residues. With 5 bases removed from V and 6 bases from J, the gap between germline ends came to 23 bases. The CDR3 DNA is TGTGCCAGCAGCCACCCCCTCGACAATTCCCTAATCGAGCAGTACTTC. As protein: CASSHPLDNSLIEQYF.